This TCR beta chain was profiled in a study of blood T cell repertoires in COVID-19. Study context: T cells, B-cell-depleted T cells, or PBMCs supplied cDNA or gDNA.

Ages ranged from roughly 18 to 95 years, with residence in approximately 23 US areas. Participant reports of clinical history set cohort assignment. Recovered Cohort 3 donors showed two negative PCRs, clearance, or symptom resolution. Between the trimmed V and J ends, which lost 0 bases and 4 bases, there was a span of 8 bases. Germline CDR1 and CDR2: SGHRS and YFSETQ. This CDR3 contains 14 residues. Some clones are missing from TCRdb's copy, which holds only in-frame ones; the method was immunoSEQ multiplex PCR. The table includes about 190,000 clones, about four fifths detected once. What was sequenced was PBMCs or T cells enriched from blood (not recorded which). The sequence was obtained from a woman in her twenties or thirties who had recovered from COVID-19. The gene calls are TRBV5-1 and TRBJ2-1; D not resolved. The CDR3 spells CASSLGYRYNEQFF. In DNA, the CDR3 is TGCGCCAGCAGCTTGGGGTACAGATACAATGAGCAGTTCTTC.